This TCR beta chain was obtained from a study of molecular identifiers for immune sequencing clone quantification. V lost 2 bases and J 1 base, leaving 10 bases between the germline ends. The CDR3 spans 15 residues. CDR1 and CDR2 (germline): SGHDT, YYEEEE. This clonotype was seen only a few times. Listed TCR primers and previously described methods were used for bulk TCR libraries. One entry per CDR3 protein, called by TCRdb with MiXCR from the PCR reads. The sample gives approximately 550,000 distinct CDR3 sequences, roughly 24% of which show up once; over 0.6% is in the top ten. The sequence came from a human donor in good health. Some libraries in this study had Jurkat cell RNA spiked in. The sequenced material came from naive CD8+ T cells from blood, with Jurkat cell RNA spiked in. Sample subset: FACS-sorted CD8+CD4-CCR7+CD45RA+ naive T cells. The chain has TRBV5-6 and TRBJ1-5; D uncertain. DNA of the CDR3: TGTGCCAGCAGCTTAAGGAGGGCGAGCAATCAGCCCCAGCATTTT. Translating it yields CASSLRRASNQPQHF.